This record concerns one TCR beta chain sequence. The antigen remains unidentified. This sample stems from a study of radiation and T cells in renal cell carcinoma. General study findings and limits: Top tumor clonotypes rose in blood 2 weeks post-radiation, then contracted.

Clones were sequenced by immunoSEQ multiplex PCR, and TCRdb holds only the in-frame ones, with some missing. The table includes about 150,000 clones, approximately 88% detected once. Time point noted: blood 2 weeks post-SBRT. Treatment defined: 15 Gy SBRT to primary tumor, nephrectomy 4 weeks later. V lost 1 base, J lost 10 bases, and 13 bases stayed unmatched. The CDR3 is 17 residues long. In germline, CDR1 is SGHDT, CDR2 YYEEEE. This TCR came from a woman aged 45 to 65 with renal cell carcinoma. V usage is TRBV5-6 and J usage is TRBJ1-6; TRBD1 matches at 8 bases. The sequences come from blood, collected from a patient whose treatment included radiotherapy and nephrectomy. Here the CDR3 reads CASSLFLSGGVGSPLHF. The CDR3 nucleotides read TGTGCCAGCAGCTTGTTCCTCTCAGGGGGCGTAGGGTCACCCCTCCACTTT.